The clone carrying this T cell receptor beta chain was counted a few times. Its antigen is still unknown. TCRdb processed the reads anew with MiXCR; each CDR3 protein has one entry. This table has about 770,000 distinct CDR3 sequences, roughly 28% appearing once. This sample was taken from a study of T cell repertoires in cytomegalovirus infection. Across the study: As its CMV epitopes, the study selected recently identified HLA-C-restricted and well-studied HLA-B-restricted targets. Whole-study results and caveats: Clonotypes of TCR beta that were HLA-C-restricted and CMV-specific dominated the ex vivo response.

Germline V gives CDR1 MNHNY, CDR2 SVGAGI (reference sequence). The CDR3 length is 15 residues. Trimming left V 2 bases short and J 5 bases short, with 12 bases between. This clonotype originated in a human donor in good health (CMV status not recorded). Some clones in this sample may be carry-over from other donors' samples. The J gene is TRBJ2-2, the V gene TRBV6-6; a possible D gene is TRBD2 (6 bases). Sequenced material: cultured CD8+ T cells from PBMCs, taken from culture after CMV antigen stimulation. DNA of the CDR3: TGTGCCAGCAGTTACGGGACTCTGGGGACCGGGGAGCTGTTTTTT. Its protein product is CASSYGTLGTGELFF.